The T cell receptor beta chain under discussion was sequenced for a study of shared clonotypes between healthy human individuals. The protocol was immunoSEQ multiplex PCR, while the TCRdb copy is restricted to in-frame clones and leaves out a portion. The sample includes about 2 million clones, approximately 95% of them seen just once. V lost 1 base and J lost 1, with 8 bases in between. This CDR3 region has 14 residues. The V gene's germline CDR1 is SGHTS and CDR2 YDEGEE. CD8 cells regarded as naive lacked CD45RO, were positively chosen for CCR7, and omitted terminally differentiated effector memory CD45RA+ cells.

The V gene is TRBV5-8, the J gene TRBJ2-5; no clear D gene. The sequence came from a man younger than 35 in good health. Material: naive CD8+ T cells sorted from blood. CDR3 loop: CASSLMGFQETQYF. CDR3 coding DNA: TGTGCCAGCAGCTTGATGGGATTCCAAGAGACCCAGTACTTC.